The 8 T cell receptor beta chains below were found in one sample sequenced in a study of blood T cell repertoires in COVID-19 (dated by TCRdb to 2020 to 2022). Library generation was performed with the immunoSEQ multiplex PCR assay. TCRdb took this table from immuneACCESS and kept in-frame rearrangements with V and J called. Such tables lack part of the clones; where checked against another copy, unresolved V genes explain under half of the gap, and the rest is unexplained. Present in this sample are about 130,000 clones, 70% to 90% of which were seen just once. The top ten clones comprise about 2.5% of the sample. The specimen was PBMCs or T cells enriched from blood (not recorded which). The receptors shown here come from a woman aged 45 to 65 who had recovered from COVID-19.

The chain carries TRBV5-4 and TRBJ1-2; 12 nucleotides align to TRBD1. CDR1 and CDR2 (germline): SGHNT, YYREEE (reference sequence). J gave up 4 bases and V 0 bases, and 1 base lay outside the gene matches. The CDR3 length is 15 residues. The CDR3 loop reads CASSLGDRGPYGYTF. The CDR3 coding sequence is TGTGCCAGCAGCTTGGGGGACAGGGGGCCCTATGGCTACACCTTC.

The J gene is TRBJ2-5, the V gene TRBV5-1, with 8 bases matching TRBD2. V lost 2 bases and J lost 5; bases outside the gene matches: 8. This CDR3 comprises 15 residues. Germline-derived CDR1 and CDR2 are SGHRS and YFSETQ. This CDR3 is CASSFFSGARETQYF. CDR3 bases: TGCGCCAGCAGCTTCTTTAGCGGGGCGCGGGAGACCCAGTACTTC.

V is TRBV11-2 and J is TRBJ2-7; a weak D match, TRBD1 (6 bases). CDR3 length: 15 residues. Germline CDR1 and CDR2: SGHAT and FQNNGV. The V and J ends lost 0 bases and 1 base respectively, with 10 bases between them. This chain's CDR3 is CASSLEWGQSYEQYF. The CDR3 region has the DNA TGTGCCAGCAGCTTAGAGTGGGGGCAGTCCTACGAGCAGTACTTC.

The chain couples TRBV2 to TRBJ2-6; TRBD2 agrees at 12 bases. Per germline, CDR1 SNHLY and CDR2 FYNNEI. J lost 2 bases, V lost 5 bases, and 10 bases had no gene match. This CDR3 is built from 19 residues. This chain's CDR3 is CASSTPLSSGGAGANVLTF. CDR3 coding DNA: TGTGCCAGCAGTACCCCCTTATCTAGCGGGGGGGCTGGGGCCAACGTCCTGACTTTC.

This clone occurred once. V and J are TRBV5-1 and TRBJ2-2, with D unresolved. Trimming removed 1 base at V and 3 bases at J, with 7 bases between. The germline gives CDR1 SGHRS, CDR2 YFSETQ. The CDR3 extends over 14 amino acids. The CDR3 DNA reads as TGCGCCAGCAGCTTGTCCGCAGACACCGGGGAGCTGTTTTTT. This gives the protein CASSLSADTGELFF.

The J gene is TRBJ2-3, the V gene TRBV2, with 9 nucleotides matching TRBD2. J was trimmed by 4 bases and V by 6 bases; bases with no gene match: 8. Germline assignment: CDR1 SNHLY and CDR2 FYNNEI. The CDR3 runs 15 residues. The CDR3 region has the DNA TGTGCCAGCAGACCGAGCGGGGGGTGGGCAGATACGCAGTATTTT. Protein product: CASRPSGGWADTQYF.

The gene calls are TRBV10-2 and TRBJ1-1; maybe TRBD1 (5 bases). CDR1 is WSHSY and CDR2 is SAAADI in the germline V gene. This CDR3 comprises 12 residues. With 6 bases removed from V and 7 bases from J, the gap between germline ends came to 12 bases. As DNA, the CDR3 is TGCGCCAGCAGCGGGGGAGCGGGTGAAGCTTTCTTT. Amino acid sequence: CASSGGAGEAFF.

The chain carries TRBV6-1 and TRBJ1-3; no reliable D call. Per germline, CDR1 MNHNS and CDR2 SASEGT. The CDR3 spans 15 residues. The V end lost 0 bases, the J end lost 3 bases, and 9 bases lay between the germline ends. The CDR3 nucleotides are TGTGCCAGCAGTGAAGCTACCGGGGTTGGAAACACCATATATTTT. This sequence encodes CASSEATGVGNTIYF.